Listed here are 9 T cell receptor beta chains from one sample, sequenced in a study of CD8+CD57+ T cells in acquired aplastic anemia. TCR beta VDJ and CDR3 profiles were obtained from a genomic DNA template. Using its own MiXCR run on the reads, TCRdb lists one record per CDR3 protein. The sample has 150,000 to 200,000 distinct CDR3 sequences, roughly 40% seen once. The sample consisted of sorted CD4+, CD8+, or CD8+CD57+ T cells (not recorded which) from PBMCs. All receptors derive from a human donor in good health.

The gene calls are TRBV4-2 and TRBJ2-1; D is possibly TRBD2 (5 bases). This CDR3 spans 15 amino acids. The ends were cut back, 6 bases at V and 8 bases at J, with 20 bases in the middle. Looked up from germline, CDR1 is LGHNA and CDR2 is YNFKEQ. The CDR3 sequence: CASSPPGSGFYEQFF. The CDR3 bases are TGTGCCAGCAGTCCCCCGGGATCGGGTTTTTATGAGCAGTTCTTC.

CDR3 DNA sequence: TGCAGTGTCCTAGAGGGAGGGGCCGGAGTGGATTTCGAGCAGTACTTC. Protein sequence: CSVLEGGAGVDFEQYF. This rearrangement joins TRBV20-1 to TRBJ2-7, with TRBD2 matching over 7 bases. The CDR3 contains 16 residues. Germline CDR1 and CDR2: DFQATT and SNEGSKA (reference sequence). V lost 7 bases to trimming and J lost 6 bases; unmatched junction nucleotides: 21.

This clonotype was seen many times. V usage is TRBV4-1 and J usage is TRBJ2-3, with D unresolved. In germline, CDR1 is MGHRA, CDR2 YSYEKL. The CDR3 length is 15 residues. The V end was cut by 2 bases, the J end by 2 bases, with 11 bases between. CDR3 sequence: CASSQRSETTDTQYF. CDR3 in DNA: TGCGCCAGCAGCCAACGTTCGGAGACCACAGATACGCAGTATTTT.

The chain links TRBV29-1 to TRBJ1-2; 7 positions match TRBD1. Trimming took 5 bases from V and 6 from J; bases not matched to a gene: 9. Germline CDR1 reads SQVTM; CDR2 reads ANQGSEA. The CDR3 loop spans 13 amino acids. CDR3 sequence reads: CSVRTGGGNGYTF. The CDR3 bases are TGCAGCGTTAGGACAGGAGGAGGGAATGGCTACACCTTC.

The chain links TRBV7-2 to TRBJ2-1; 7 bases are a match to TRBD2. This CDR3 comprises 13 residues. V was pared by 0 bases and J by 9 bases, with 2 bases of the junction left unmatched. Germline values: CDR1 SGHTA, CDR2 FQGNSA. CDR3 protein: CASSLAAGVEQFF. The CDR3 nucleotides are TGTGCCAGCAGCTTAGCCGCGGGAGTTGAGCAGTTCTTC.

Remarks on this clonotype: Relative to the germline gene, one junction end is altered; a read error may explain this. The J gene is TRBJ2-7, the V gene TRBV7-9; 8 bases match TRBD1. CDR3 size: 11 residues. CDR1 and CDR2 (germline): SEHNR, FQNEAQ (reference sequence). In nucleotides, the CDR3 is TGCGCGACGGGACAGGCTTACGAGCAGTACTTC. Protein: CATGQAYEQYF. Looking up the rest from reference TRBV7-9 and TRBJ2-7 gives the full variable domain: DTGVSQNPRHKITKRGQNVTFRCDPISEHNRLYWYRQTLGQGPEFLTYFQNEAQLEKSRLLSDRFSAERPKGSFSTLEIQRTEQGDSAMYLCATGQAYEQYFGPGTRLTVT.

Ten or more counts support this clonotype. As DNA, the CDR3 is TGCAGTGCTAGATCAGGGGGCGGAGGCTATGGCTACACCTTC. It codes for CSARSGGGGYGYTF. This sequence joins TRBV20-1 and TRBJ1-2, with 8 positions matching TRBD1. Germline CDR1 and CDR2: DFQATT and SNEGSKA (reference sequence). The CDR3 runs to 14 residues. The J segment lost 4 bases and the V segment lost 2 bases, leaving 6 bases of the junction unmatched.

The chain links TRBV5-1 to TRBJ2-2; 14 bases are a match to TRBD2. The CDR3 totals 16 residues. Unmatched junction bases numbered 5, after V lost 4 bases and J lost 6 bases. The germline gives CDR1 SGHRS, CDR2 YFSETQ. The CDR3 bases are TGCGCCAGCAGCCTATGGACTAGCGGGGGGCCCGGGGAGCTGTTTTTT. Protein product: CASSLWTSGGPGELFF.

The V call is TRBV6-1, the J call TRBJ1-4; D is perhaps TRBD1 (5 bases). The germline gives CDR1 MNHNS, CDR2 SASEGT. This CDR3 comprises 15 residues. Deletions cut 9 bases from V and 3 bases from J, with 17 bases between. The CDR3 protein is CASRPRDSANEKLFF. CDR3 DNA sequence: TGTGCCAGTAGACCCAGGGATTCTGCTAATGAAAAACTGTTTTTT.